This TCR beta chain was sequenced for a study of CD8 T cells in Susac syndrome. With random hexamers, reverse transcription was performed on about 0.45 to 1 ug of RNA. Each CDR3 protein is one row after TCRdb ran MiXCR on the immunoSEQ multiplex PCR reads. Of some 450,000 distinct CDR3 sequences in the sample, roughly 85% were seen once. The CDR3 loop spans 13 amino acids. Germline V lookup: CDR1 MNHNS, CDR2 SASEGT. The V and J ends lost 6 bases and 4 bases, in that order; junction bases with no gene match: 5. V is TRBV6-1 and J is TRBJ1-2; 7 positions match TRBD1. This sequence was found in a human donor with multiple sclerosis. Input material: CD8+ T cells from PBMCs. The CDR3: CASSLGQAYGYTF. The DNA of the CDR3 is TGTGCCAGCAGCCTCGGACAGGCCTATGGCTACACCTTC.